This T cell receptor (beta chain) stems from a study of T-cell reconstitution after alpha-beta-depleted transplantation in children. Study-level points and caveats: T cells produced anew were the main source of T-cell counts and diversity one year after transplant. The origin of alpha-beta T cells about two months after transplant was reportedly several hundred expanded graft clones. Some patients showed high day-60 TCRbeta diversity, which derived from surviving recipient T cells and thymic progenitors.

This clonotype was counted many times. What it binds is unknown. During its preparation, the TCRbeta library received unique molecular identifiers. Each CDR3 protein is one row after TCRdb ran MiXCR on the PCR reads. Of around 270,000 distinct CDR3 sequences in the sample, around 9.1% are singletons; the top ten hold just under 7.5%. The trim removed 5 bases at V and 2 bases at J, leaving 1 base unmatched. Germline CDR1 KGHDR, CDR2 SFDVKD. CDR3 length equals 13 residues. This receptor was taken from a boy younger than two with acute myeloid leukemia, due to receive a stem cell transplant. The input for sequencing was PBMCs, taken before TCRalphabeta/CD19-depleted stem cell transplant. The chain carries TRBV24-1 and TRBJ2-5; 7 bases are a match to TRBD2. CDR3: CATSGGGQETQYF. The CDR3 DNA reads as TGTGCCACCAGTGGGGGGGGACAAGAGACCCAGTACTTC.